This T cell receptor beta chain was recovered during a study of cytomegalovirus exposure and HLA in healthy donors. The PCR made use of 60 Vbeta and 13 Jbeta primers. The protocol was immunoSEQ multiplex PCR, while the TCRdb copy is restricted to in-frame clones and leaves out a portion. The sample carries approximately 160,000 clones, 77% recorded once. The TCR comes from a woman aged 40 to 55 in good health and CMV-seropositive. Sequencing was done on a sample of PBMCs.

The CDR3 spells CASSITGGAGTEAFF. CDR3 coding DNA: TGCGCCAGCAGCATTACAGGGGGCGCGGGCACTGAAGCTTTCTTT. The chain is built from TRBV5-1 and TRBJ1-1, with 9 bases fitting TRBD1. Germline V gene sequence: CDR1 SGHRS, CDR2 YFSETQ. With V trimmed by 4 bases and J by 4 bases, 8 bases remained unmatched. There are 15 residues in the CDR3.